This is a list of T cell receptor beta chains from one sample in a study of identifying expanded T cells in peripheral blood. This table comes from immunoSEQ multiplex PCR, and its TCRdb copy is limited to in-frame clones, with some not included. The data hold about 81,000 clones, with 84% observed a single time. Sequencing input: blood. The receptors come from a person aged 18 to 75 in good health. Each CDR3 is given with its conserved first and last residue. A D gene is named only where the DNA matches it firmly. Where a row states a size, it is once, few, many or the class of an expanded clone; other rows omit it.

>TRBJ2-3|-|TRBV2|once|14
TGTGCCAGCAGTGAGGCTGGGGTGGGAGATACGCAGTATTTT
CASSEAGVGDTQYF
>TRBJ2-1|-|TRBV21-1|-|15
TGTGCCAGCACCGAAGTCGGGCGGGAAGCCAATGAGCAGTTCTTC
CASTEVGREANEQFF
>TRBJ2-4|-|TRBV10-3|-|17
TGTGCCATCAGTGATAGCCATGTGGTGGCGGCCAAAAACATTCAGTACTTC
CAISDSHVVAAKNIQYF
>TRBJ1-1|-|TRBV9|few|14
TGTGCCAGCAGCGTAGGTCGCCAGGGTATGAAGGCTTTCTTT
CASSVGRQGMKAFF
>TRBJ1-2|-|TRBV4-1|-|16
TGCGCCAGCAGCCGATCGAGACAGGTAGAGGTCGATGGCTACACCTTC
CASSRSRQVEVDGYTF
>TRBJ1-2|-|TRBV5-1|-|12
TGCGCCAGCAGCCCGGATAACTATGGCTACACCTTC
CASSPDNYGYTF
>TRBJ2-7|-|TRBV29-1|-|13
TGCAGCGTCTACGACGGGGGCTCCTACGAGCAGTACTTC
CSVYDGGSYEQYF
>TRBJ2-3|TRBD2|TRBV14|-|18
TGTGCCAGCAGCCAAGAAAGGCCCGCGGGAGGGCCTACAGATACGCAGTATTTT
CASSQERPAGGPTDTQYF
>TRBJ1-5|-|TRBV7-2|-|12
TGTGCCAGCAGCTTACCGGGACAGCCCCAGCATTTT
CASSLPGQPQHF
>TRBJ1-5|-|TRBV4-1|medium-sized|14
TGCGCCAGCAGCCTTGTCAGGGAAAATCAGCCCCAGCATTTT
CASSLVRENQPQHF
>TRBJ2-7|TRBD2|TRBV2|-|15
TGTGCCAGCAGTGAGTATAGCGGGACCTCCTACGAGCAGTACTTC
CASSEYSGTSYEQYF
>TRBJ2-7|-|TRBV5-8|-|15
TGTGCCAGCAGCTTGGCCAGCACGAGGAAGGACGAGCAGTACTTC
CASSLASTRKDEQYF
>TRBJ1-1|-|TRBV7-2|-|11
TGTGCCAGCAGCCATAACACTGAAGCTTTCTTT
CASSHNTEAFF
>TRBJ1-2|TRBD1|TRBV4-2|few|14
TGTGCCAGCAGCCAAGAGGGACAGTTCTATGGCTACACCTTC
CASSQEGQFYGYTF
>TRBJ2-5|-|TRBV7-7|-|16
TGTGCTAGCAGCTTAGGATCGGCAGGGGGGGAGGAGACCCAGTACTTC
CASSLGSAGGEETQYF
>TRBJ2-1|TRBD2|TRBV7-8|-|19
TGTGCCAGCAGCTTGGCCGGGAGGGCCTCAGAGTATTTGGGGAATGAGCAGTTCTTC
CASSLAGRASEYLGNEQFF
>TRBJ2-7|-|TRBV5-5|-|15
TGTGCCAGCAGCTTGGTAGAAGGCGGTAACTACGAGCAGTACTTC
CASSLVEGGNYEQYF
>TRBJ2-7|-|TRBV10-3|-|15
TGTGCCATCAGTGACAGTGGCAGAGCCCCCCTCGAGCAGTACTTC
CAISDSGRAPLEQYF
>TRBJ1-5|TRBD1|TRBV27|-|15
TGTGCCAGCAGTCAGGGGACAGGGAGCAATCAGCCCCAGCATTTT
CASSQGTGSNQPQHF
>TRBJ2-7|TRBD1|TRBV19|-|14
TGTGCCAGTAGTGCTGGACAGGGAGGCTACGAGCAGTACTTC
CASSAGQGGYEQYF
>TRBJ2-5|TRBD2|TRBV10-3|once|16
TGTGCCATCAGACAGGGACTAGCGGGGACCCAAGAGACCCAGTACTTC
CAIRQGLAGTQETQYF
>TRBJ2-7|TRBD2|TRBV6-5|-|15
TGTGCCAGCACCCGGAAGCCGGGACTAGGTAGCGAGCAGTACTTC
CASTRKPGLGSEQYF
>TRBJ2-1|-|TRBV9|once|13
TGTGCCAGCAGCACTTTACAGGGTGGTGAGCAGTTCTTC
CASSTLQGGEQFF
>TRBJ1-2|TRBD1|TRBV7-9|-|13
TGTGCCAGCAGCTTAGAGGACAGGGGTGGCTACACCTTC
CASSLEDRGGYTF
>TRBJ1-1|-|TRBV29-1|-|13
TGCAGCGTTGAATGGGGCAGAGACACTGAAGCTTTCTTT
CSVEWGRDTEAFF
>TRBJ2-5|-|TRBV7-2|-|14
TGTGCCAGCAGCTTCGGCAGGGGAAGAGAGACCCAGTACTTC
CASSFGRGRETQYF
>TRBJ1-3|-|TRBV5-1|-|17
TGCGCCAGCAGCTCGGACGTGGGGACCGTCTCTGGAAACACCATATATTTT
CASSSDVGTVSGNTIYF
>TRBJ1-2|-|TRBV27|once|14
TGTGCCAGCAGCCCCCTAAGTTTGTCCTATGGCTACACCTTC
CASSPLSLSYGYTF
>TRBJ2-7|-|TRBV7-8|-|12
TGTGCCAGCAGCTTAACCCGGAACGAGCAGTACTTC
CASSLTRNEQYF
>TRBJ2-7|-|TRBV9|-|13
TGTGCCAGCAGCCCCAACTACGGGGACGAGCAGTACTTC
CASSPNYGDEQYF
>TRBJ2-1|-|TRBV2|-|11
TGTGCCAGCAGAGTACAGGGTTCGCAGTTCTTC
CASRVQGSQFF
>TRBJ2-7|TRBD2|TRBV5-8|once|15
TGTGCCAGCAGCCGGACTAGCGGGAGCTCCTACGAGCAGTACTTC
CASSRTSGSSYEQYF
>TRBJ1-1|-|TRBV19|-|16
TGTGCCAGTAGTTTTTCGTCCCGGGACGTAAACACTGAAGCTTTCTTT
CASSFSSRDVNTEAFF
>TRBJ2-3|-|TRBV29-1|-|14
TGCAGCGTTCGCCCCTTGGGGGTCACAGATACGCAGTATTTT
CSVRPLGVTDTQYF
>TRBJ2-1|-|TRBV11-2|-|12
TGTGCCAGCAGCTTAGAATACAATGAGCAGTTCTTC
CASSLEYNEQFF
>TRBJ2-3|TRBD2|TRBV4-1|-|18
TGCGCCAGCAGCCAAGATCTCACTAGCGGGAGGGGGTCAGATACGCAGTATTTT
CASSQDLTSGRGSDTQYF
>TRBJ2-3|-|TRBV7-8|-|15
TGTGCCAGCAGCAACCGACTAGTGAGGGCAGATACGCAGTATTTT
CASSNRLVRADTQYF
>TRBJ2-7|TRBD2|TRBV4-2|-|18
TGTGCCAGCAGCCAAGAGTCAGGGACTAGCGGGAGAGAGTACGAGCAGTACTTC
CASSQESGTSGREYEQYF
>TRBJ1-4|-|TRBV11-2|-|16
TGTGCCAGCAGCACACACTTCAGAGGGGCTAATGAAAAACTGTTTTTT
CASSTHFRGANEKLFF
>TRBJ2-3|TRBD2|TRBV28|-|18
TGTGCCAGCAGTTTATCCGTAATGACTAGCGGGAGCACAGATACGCAGTATTTT
CASSLSVMTSGSTDTQYF
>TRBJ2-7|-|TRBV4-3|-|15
TGCGCCAGCAGCCAAGATCGGCAGACGGGGGACGAGCAGTACTTC
CASSQDRQTGDEQYF